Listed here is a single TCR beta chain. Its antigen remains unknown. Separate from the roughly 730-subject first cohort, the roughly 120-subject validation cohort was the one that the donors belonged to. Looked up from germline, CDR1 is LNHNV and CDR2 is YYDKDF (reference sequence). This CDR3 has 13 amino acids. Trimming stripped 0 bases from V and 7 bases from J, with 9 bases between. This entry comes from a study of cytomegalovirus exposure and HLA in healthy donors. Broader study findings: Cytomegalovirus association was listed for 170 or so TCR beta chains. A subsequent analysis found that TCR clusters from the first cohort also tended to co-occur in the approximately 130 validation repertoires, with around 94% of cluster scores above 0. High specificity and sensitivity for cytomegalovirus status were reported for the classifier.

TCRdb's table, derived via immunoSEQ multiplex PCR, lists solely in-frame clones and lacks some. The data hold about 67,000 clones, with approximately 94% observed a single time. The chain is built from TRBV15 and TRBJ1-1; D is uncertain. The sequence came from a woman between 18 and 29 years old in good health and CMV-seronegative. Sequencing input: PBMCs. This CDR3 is CATSRDTYLEAFF. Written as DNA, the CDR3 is TGTGCCACCAGCAGAGATACCTACCTTGAAGCTTTCTTT.